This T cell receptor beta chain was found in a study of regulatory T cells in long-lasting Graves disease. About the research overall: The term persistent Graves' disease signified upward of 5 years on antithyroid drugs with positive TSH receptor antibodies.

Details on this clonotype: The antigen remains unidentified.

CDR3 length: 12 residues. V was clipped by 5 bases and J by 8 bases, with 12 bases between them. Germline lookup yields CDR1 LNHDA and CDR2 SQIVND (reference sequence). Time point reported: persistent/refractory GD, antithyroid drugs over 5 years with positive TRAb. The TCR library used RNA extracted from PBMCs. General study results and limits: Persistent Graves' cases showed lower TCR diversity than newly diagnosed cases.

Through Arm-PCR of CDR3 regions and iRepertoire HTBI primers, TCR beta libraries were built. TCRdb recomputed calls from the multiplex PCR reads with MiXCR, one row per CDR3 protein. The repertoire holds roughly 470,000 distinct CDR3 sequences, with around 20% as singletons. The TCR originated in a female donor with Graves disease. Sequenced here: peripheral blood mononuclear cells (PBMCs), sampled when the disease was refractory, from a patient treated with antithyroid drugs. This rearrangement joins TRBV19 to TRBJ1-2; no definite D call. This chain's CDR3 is CASSAEGRGYTF. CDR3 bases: TGTGCCAGTAGTGCGGAGGGAAGGGGCTACACCTTC.